These 25 T cell receptor beta chains were all obtained from the same sample, sequenced in a study of CD8+CD57+ T cells in acquired aplastic anemia. Template material for TCR beta VDJ and CDR3 profiling consisted of genomic DNA. TCRdb re-analysed the reads in MiXCR, keeping a single row per CDR3 protein. The sample shows 95,000 to 150,000 distinct CDR3 sequences, approximately 41% of them seen only once. In patients chosen for sequencing, flow cytometry had shown CD8+CD57+ cell expansion. Sequencing was carried out using sorted CD4+, CD8+, or CD8+CD57+ T cells (not recorded which) from PBMCs. All receptors come from a human donor with aplastic anemia.

There are a few counts of this clonotype. A read error may explain this, as a much larger clone is one base away. The CDR3 does not close with the conserved phenylalanine or tryptophan, likely indicating a read error. V is TRBV11-2 and J is TRBJ2-1; the match to TRBD1 covers 9 bases. Looked up from germline, CDR1 is SGHAT and CDR2 is FQNNGV. This CDR3 has 14 amino acids. Trimming at V came to 2 bases and at J to 9 bases, leaving 5 bases not matched to a gene. The CDR3 nucleotides are TGTGCCAGCAGCTTATGGACAGGGGTGGGTGAGCAGTTCCTC. Translation gives CASSLWTGVGEQFL.

The rearrangement links TRBV5-1 to TRBJ1-4; D remains unclear. The CDR3 contains 15 residues. CDR1 and CDR2 from the germline V gene are SGHRS and YFSETQ. The V end lost 3 bases, the J end lost 2 bases, and 11 bases lay between the germline ends. Here the CDR3 DNA reads TGCGCCAGCAGCTCGTCACGAGGGACTAATGAAAAACTGTTTTTT. Translating it yields CASSSSRGTNEKLFF.

This clonotype appeared many times. As DNA, the CDR3 is TGTGCCAGCAGCGACAGGGGTCATAACGAGCAGTACTTC. This translates into CASSDRGHNEQYF. The chain employs TRBV12-3 or TRBV12-4 and TRBJ2-7; 8 nucleotides agree with TRBD1. After removal of 6 bases from V and 5 bases from J, the junction contained 6 bases not matched to a gene. The CDR3 sequence is 13 residues long.

This clonotype showed up many times. The rearrangement uses TRBV19 and TRBJ2-6; possibly TRBD1 for D (6 bases). The germline V gene has CDR1 LNHDA and CDR2 SQIVND (reference sequence). Deletions cut 5 bases from V and 2 bases from J, with 10 bases between. The CDR3 covers 15 residues. The CDR3 is CASSPQGTGANVLTF. The CDR3 DNA sequence: TGTGCCAGTAGTCCCCAGGGGACTGGGGCCAACGTCCTGACTTTC. The whole variable domain, remainder taken from reference TRBV19 and TRBJ2-6, is DGGITQSPKYLFRKEGQNVTLSCEQNLNHDAMYWYRQDPGQGLRLIYYSQIVNDFQKGDIAEGYSVSREKKESFPLTVTSAQKNPTAFYLCASSPQGTGANVLTFGAGSRLTVL.

This clonotype came up a few times. This sequence joins TRBV24-1 and TRBJ1-2; D ambiguous. The V end was cut by 5 bases, the J end by 4 bases, with 7 bases between. The CDR3 length is 12 residues. CDR1 and CDR2 (germline): KGHDR, SFDVKD. The CDR3 DNA reads as TGTGCCACCAGTGCGTACGGCTATGGCTACACCTTC. Translating it yields CATSAYGYGYTF.

The V and J genes are TRBV19 and TRBJ2-3; D possibly corresponds to TRBD2 (5 bases). Germline CDR1 is LNHDA and CDR2 is SQIVND (reference sequence). There are 14 residues in the CDR3. Trimming left V 5 bases short and J 2 bases short, with 11 bases between. The CDR3 region has the DNA TGTGCCAGTAGTCGGTTAGCGAACACAGATACGCAGTATTTT. Residues: CASSRLANTDTQYF.

The genes are TRBV28 and TRBJ2-5; TRBD1 agrees at 12 bases. The CDR3 totals 16 residues. After removal of 2 bases from V and 4 bases from J, the junction contained 5 bases not matched to a gene. The germline V gene has CDR1 MDHEN and CDR2 SYDVKM. The CDR3 loop is CASSLGGQGAGETQYF. In DNA, the CDR3 is TGTGCCAGCAGTTTAGGGGGACAGGGGGCTGGAGAGACCCAGTACTTC.

The chain carries TRBV10-1 and TRBJ1-1; no definite D call. The CDR3 extends over 15 amino acids. Trimming cost V 2 bases and J 4 bases, with 14 bases left between them. Germline V gene data show CDR1 as WNHNN and CDR2 as SYGVQD (reference sequence). This CDR3 reads CASSEAGSGSTEAFF. DNA of the CDR3: TGCGCCAGCAGTGAGGCGGGGAGTGGCAGCACTGAAGCTTTCTTT.

In regard to this clonotype: Compared with germline, one end of the junction differs, possibly owing to a read error. The chain has TRBV20-1 and TRBJ2-1, with 9 bases identical to TRBD2. The germline V gene has CDR1 DFQATT and CDR2 SNEGSKA (reference sequence). This CDR3 has 14 residues. CDR3 loop: CSAGPGTSPSWQSF. The CDR3 DNA reads as TGCAGTGCCGGACCCGGGACTAGCCCTTCCTGGCAGTCCTTC.

With respect to this clonotype: A clone one base away is much larger, so this may be a read error. This chain's CDR3 is CASSHISSYEQYF. The CDR3 DNA follows: TGTGCCAGCAGTCATATCAGTTCCTACGAGCAGTACTTC. The chain couples TRBV6-2 or TRBV6-3 to TRBJ2-7; the D is unclear. The V end lost 5 bases, the J end lost 1 base, and 9 bases lay between the germline ends. The V gene's germline CDR1 is MNHEY and CDR2 SVGEGT. The CDR3 sequence is 13 residues long.

The J gene is TRBJ2-1, the V gene TRBV11-2; 9 positions match TRBD1. Germline V gene data show CDR1 as SGHAT and CDR2 as FQNNGV. J gave up 5 bases and V 5 bases, and 10 bases lay outside the gene matches. The CDR3 has 16 residues. CDR3 amino acids: CASSPIRDRANNEQFF. Written as DNA, the CDR3 is TGTGCCAGCAGCCCGATCCGGGACAGGGCAAACAATGAGCAGTTCTTC.

This clonotype was picked up many times. CDR3 sequence reads: CASSYLGLAGETQYF. In DNA form, the CDR3 reads TGTGCCAGCAGTTACTTGGGACTAGCGGGCGAGACCCAGTACTTC. The rearrangement links TRBV6-2 or TRBV6-3 to TRBJ2-5, with 12 bases aligning to TRBD2. With V trimmed by 1 base and J by 5 bases, 2 bases remained unmatched. Germline values: CDR1 MNHEY, CDR2 SVGEGT. CDR3 size: 15 residues.

Ten or more counts support this clonotype. The chain joins TRBV7-9 to TRBJ2-2; 7 bases agree with TRBD1. CDR1 and CDR2 from the germline V gene are SEHNR and FQNEAQ (reference sequence). The CDR3 length is 15 residues. V was clipped by 1 base and J by 1 base; unmatched bases: 0. The CDR3 reads CASSLGDRNTGELFF. The CDR3 DNA sequence: TGTGCCAGCAGCTTAGGGGACAGGAACACCGGGGAGCTGTTTTTT.

This clonotype was seen ten or more times. The rearrangement joins TRBV20-1 to TRBJ1-6; 10 bases align to TRBD1. This CDR3 has 12 residues. Germline CDR1 reads DFQATT; CDR2 reads SNEGSKA (reference sequence). Trimming at V came to 5 bases and at J to 8 bases, leaving 0 bases not matched to a gene. The CDR3 reads CSAGQGDSPLHF. DNA of the CDR3: TGCAGTGCTGGACAGGGGGATTCACCCCTCCACTTT.

This clonotype appeared many times. The genes are TRBV7-3 and TRBJ2-2; D tentatively fits TRBD1 or TRBD2 (6 bases each). Deletions cut 5 bases from V and 1 base from J, with 20 bases between. The germline V gene encodes CDR1 SGHTA and CDR2 FQGTGA. The CDR3 sequence is 18 residues long. CDR3 DNA sequence: TGTGCCAGCAGCCCTAGTTGGAGGGGGGACTTGAACACCGGGGAGCTGTTTTTT. It specifies CASSPSWRGDLNTGELFF.

Ten or more counts support this clonotype. V usage is TRBV10-3 and J usage is TRBJ2-7, with D perhaps TRBD1 (6 bases). Germline loops: CDR1 ENHRY, CDR2 SYGVKD. The CDR3 loop spans 12 amino acids. V lost 8 bases and J 5 bases, leaving 13 bases between the germline ends. For the CDR3, the DNA is TGTGCCATCGGACAGAGGGGCGACGAGCAGTACTTC. Its translation is CAIGQRGDEQYF.

About this clonotype itself: A read error is possible here, since a much larger clone lies one base away. The chain employs TRBV10-3 and TRBJ1-1; D perhaps matches TRBD1 (5 bases). The CDR3 consists of 12 residues. Germline V gene sequence: CDR1 ENHRY, CDR2 SYGVKD. The germline V and J ends were trimmed by 5 bases and 11 bases, with 15 bases remaining between them. The CDR3 nucleotides are TGTGCCATCAGTCTCGGGGCACGGGAGGCTTTCTTT. Residues: CAISLGAREAFF.

Points on this clonotype: This could be a read error, since a much larger clone is one nucleotide away. The rearrangement links TRBV19 to TRBJ2-4; D tentatively reads TRBD1 or TRBD2 (7 bases each). CDR3 length equals 15 residues. CDR1 and CDR2 (germline): LNHDA, SQIVND (reference sequence). The CDR3: CASSQGGGAKNTQYF. The CDR3 DNA is TGTGCCAGTTCCCAGGGGGGGGGGGCCAAAAACACTCAGTACTTC.

This clonotype was counted between two and nine times. This rearrangement joins TRBV2 to TRBJ2-3; 8 bases are shared with TRBD2. The CDR3 is 14 residues long. CDR1 is SNHLY and CDR2 is FYNNEI in the germline V gene. The V segment lost 4 bases and the J segment 4 bases; nucleotides outside the gene matches: 4. For the CDR3, the DNA is TGTGCCAGCAGTGCCGAAGCGGGGGCAGATACGCAGTATTTT. It yields the protein CASSAEAGADTQYF.

The chain carries TRBV5-1 and TRBJ2-1, with a weak D call TRBD2 (5 bases). Germline CDR1 SGHRS, CDR2 YFSETQ. This CDR3 spans 14 amino acids. The V end lost 3 bases, the J end lost 4 bases, and 11 bases lay between the germline ends. This CDR3 reads CASSSSEEYNEQFF. The CDR3 nucleotides are TGCGCCAGCAGCTCCTCGGAGGAGTACAATGAGCAGTTCTTC.

This clonotype was counted at least ten times. The J gene is TRBJ1-2, the V gene TRBV7-8; D unresolved. Between the trimmed V and J ends, which lost 2 bases and 6 bases, there was a span of 10 bases. Germline V gene data show CDR1 as SGHVS and CDR2 as FQNEAQ. This CDR3 has 13 residues. The CDR3 spells CASSLMERHGYTF. The CDR3 DNA reads as TGTGCCAGCAGCTTAATGGAACGCCATGGCTACACCTTC.

In this sample, this clonotype turned up many times. This rearrangement joins TRBV19 to TRBJ2-2, with D possibly being TRBD2 (6 bases). The germline V gene has CDR1 LNHDA and CDR2 SQIVND (reference sequence). Trimming pared 3 bases from V and 3 bases from J, leaving 11 bases between. CDR3 length: 15 residues. CDR3: CASSIGGAYTGELFF. The CDR3 DNA is TGTGCCAGTAGTATCGGCGGGGCTTACACCGGGGAGCTGTTTTTT. The full variable domain, with the rest looked up from reference TRBV19 and TRBJ2-2, is DGGITQSPKYLFRKEGQNVTLSCEQNLNHDAMYWYRQDPGQGLRLIYYSQIVNDFQKGDIAEGYSVSREKKESFPLTVTSAQKNPTAFYLCASSIGGAYTGELFFGEGSRLTVL.

The chain carries TRBV18 and TRBJ2-3; D gene ambiguous. Germline-derived CDR1 and CDR2 are KGHSH and LQKENI. CDR3 length equals 11 residues. The V gene lost 3 bases and the J gene lost 4 bases, with 2 bases spanning the gap. The CDR3 nucleotides read TGTGCCAGCTCACCGGCAGATACGCAGTATTTT. Encoded protein: CASSPADTQYF.

This clonotype has a count of ten or more. J is TRBJ1-1 and V is TRBV5-1; D remains ambiguous. The germline gives CDR1 SGHRS, CDR2 YFSETQ. V dropped 3 bases and J dropped 1 base, with 10 bases sitting between them. CDR3 length: 14 residues. The CDR3 DNA follows: TGCGCCAGCAGCTCGTTTGACACGAACACTGAAGCTTTCTTT. Protein sequence: CASSSFDTNTEAFF.

V usage is TRBV20-1 and J usage is TRBJ1-1, with D possibly matching TRBD1 (5 bases). The CDR3 loop spans 16 amino acids. V lost 2 bases and J lost 1, with 17 bases in between. Germline assignment: CDR1 DFQATT and CDR2 SNEGSKA (reference sequence). The CDR3, as DNA: TGCAGTGCTAGACCTCTGGGACCTCCCACGAACACTGAAGCTTTCTTT. Its protein product is CSARPLGPPTNTEAFF.